The T cell receptor (beta chain) described here comes from a study of T cell repertoires in cytomegalovirus infection. The wider study: Recently identified HLA-C-restricted CMV epitopes were among the peptides used. Carrying CMV and the relevant HLA type showed in public TCR beta signatures.

General study results and limits: Carriers of CMV and the relevant HLA type were discriminated by public TCR beta frequency. Across the ex vivo response, the dominant clonotypes were HLA-C-restricted CMV-specific TCR beta clonotypes.

Germline V gene lookup returns CDR1 SGHTA and CDR2 FQGNSA. This CDR3 region has 14 residues. The trim removed 1 base at V and 3 bases at J, leaving 2 bases unmatched. MiXCR, applied by TCRdb to the reads, yields one record per CDR3 protein. The repertoire consists of 640,000 or so distinct CDR3 sequences, with around a third occurring once and the leading ten covering approximately 18%. This clonotype appeared many times. The target antigen is unknown. Here the sequenced sample was cultured PBMCs, taken from culture after CMV antigen stimulation. The TCR originated in a human donor in good health (CMV status not recorded). Some clones in this sample may be carry-over from other donors' samples. This chain links TRBV7-2 with TRBJ2-5; 7 bases agree with TRBD2. Here the CDR3 reads CASSLEAGKETQYF. DNA of the CDR3: TGTGCCAGCAGCTTAGAAGCGGGAAAAGAGACCCAGTACTTC.